These 20 T cell receptor beta chains were all obtained from the same sample, sequenced in a study of T cell responses to AZD1222 COVID-19 vaccine (TCRdb year 2021). The time point label corresponds to: about 28 days (+/-7) after the second vaccine dose. Receptor amplification or capture employed the immunoSEQ multiplex PCR assay. TCRdb obtained this table from immuneACCESS and retained in-frame rearrangements with V and J assigned. These tables miss some clones; where compared with another copy, unresolved V genes account for less than half of the shortfall, and the remainder is unexplained. The table for this sample lists over 120,000 clones; approximately 89% of them were counted only once. The top ten hold roughly 1.5% of the sample. The specimen comprised peripheral blood, sampled 28 days after the second AZD1222 dose. Receptors were obtained from an adult who received the AZD1222 COVID-19 vaccine.

The chain employs TRBV6-2 or TRBV6-3 and TRBJ2-1; D might be TRBD1 (5 bases). V was cut by 2 bases and J by 7 bases, with 9 bases left in between. Germline values: CDR1 MNHEY, CDR2 SVGEGT. CDR3 length equals 13 residues. CDR3 DNA: TGTGCCAGCAGTTACATCTCAGGGAATGAGCAGTTCTTC. Its protein is CASSYISGNEQFF.

The CDR3 region is CAWSSAGNQPQHF. CDR3 DNA: TGTGCCTGGAGTTCCGCCGGCAATCAGCCCCAGCATTTT. The rearrangement uses TRBV30 and TRBJ1-5, with D unresolved. V lost 2 bases and J 2 bases, leaving 7 bases between the germline ends. Germline CDR1 and CDR2: GTSNPN and SVGIG (reference sequence). CDR3 length equals 13 residues.

CDR3 sequence reads: CASSQGGTGRKPQHF. CDR3 bases: TGCGCCAGCAGCCAGGGGGGGACGGGAAGGAAGCCCCAGCATTTT. The gene calls are TRBV4-1 and TRBJ1-5, with D perhaps matching TRBD1 (5 bases). Germline V gene lookup returns CDR1 MGHRA and CDR2 YSYEKL. The CDR3 extends over 15 amino acids. Trimming cost V 3 bases and J 8 bases, with 17 bases left between them.

In DNA form, the CDR3 reads TGTGCCAGTAGTATAGGGCAGGGCGGTTATAGCAATCAGCCCCAGCATTTT. This gives the protein CASSIGQGGYSNQPQHF. V is TRBV19 and J is TRBJ1-5; the D gene is possibly TRBD1 (5 bases). Germline lookup yields CDR1 LNHDA and CDR2 SQIVND (reference sequence). This CDR3 is 17 amino acids long. V lost 1 base and J 0 bases, leaving 13 bases between the germline ends.

The chain is built from TRBV7-8 and TRBJ1-4, with D tentatively TRBD1 (5 bases). CDR3 length: 14 amino acids. V dropped 5 bases and J dropped 5 bases, with 12 bases sitting between them. Per the germline V gene, CDR1 is SGHVS and CDR2 is FQNEAQ. The CDR3 spells CASSPGRVNEKLFF. CDR3 DNA sequence: TGTGCCAGCAGCCCCGGCAGGGTAAATGAAAAACTGTTTTTT.

This sequence joins TRBV7-3 and TRBJ2-7, with 12 nucleotides matching TRBD1. Germline V gene data show CDR1 as SGHTA and CDR2 as FQGTGA. Trimming took 2 bases from V and 4 from J; bases not matched to a gene: 6. CDR3 length equals 16 residues. The CDR3 DNA is TGTGCCAGCAGCTTAGGGGACAGGGGGCGCGGATACGAGCAGTACTTC. It specifies CASSLGDRGRGYEQYF.

The chain carries TRBV25-1 and TRBJ2-2; D call uncertain. The CDR3 spans 12 residues. Trimming left V 5 bases short and J 6 bases short, with 7 bases between. Germline assignment: CDR1 MGHDK and CDR2 SYGVNS. The CDR3: CASSFGPGELFF. Written as DNA, the CDR3 is TGTGCCAGCAGTTTCGGGCCCGGGGAGCTGTTTTTT.

V usage is TRBV7-6 and J usage is TRBJ2-1; tentatively, D is TRBD1 (6 bases). This CDR3 region has 17 residues. CDR1 is SGHVS, CDR2 FNYEAQ, per germline. The V and J ends lost 1 base and 3 bases respectively, with 16 bases between them. The CDR3 coding sequence is TGTGCCAGCAGCTTAGTAGGTTCAGGGGCACACTACAATGAGCAGTTCTTC. Amino acid sequence: CASSLVGSGAHYNEQFF. Looking up the rest from reference TRBV7-6 and TRBJ2-1 gives the full variable domain: GAGVSQSPRYKVTKRGQDVALRCDPISGHVSLYWYRQALGQGPEFLTYFNYEAQQDKSGLPNDRFSAERPEGSISTLTIQRTEQRDSAMYRCASSLVGSGAHYNEQFFGPGTRLTVL.

The chain is built from TRBV6-5 and TRBJ2-1; D is undetermined. This CDR3 contains 14 residues. Trimming shortened V by 2 bases and J by 6 bases, and 11 bases separated the two germline ends. Germline V gene sequence: CDR1 MNHEY, CDR2 SVGAGI. CDR3 loop: CASSYDPVSNEQFF. CDR3 nucleotide sequence: TGTGCCAGCAGTTACGACCCCGTCAGCAATGAGCAGTTCTTC.

The rearrangement links TRBV28 to TRBJ1-3; TRBD1 aligns across 7 bases. There are 16 residues in the CDR3. CDR1 is MDHEN and CDR2 is SYDVKM in the germline V gene. J lost 6 bases, V lost 5 bases, and 13 bases had no gene match. CDR3 residues: CASSPTGAGDLNTIYF. The CDR3 DNA reads as TGTGCCAGCAGTCCCACAGGGGCCGGGGACTTAAACACCATATATTTT.

V and J are TRBV9 and TRBJ2-7; TRBD2 might be the D (7 bases). This CDR3 is 16 amino acids long. Germline values: CDR1 SGDLS, CDR2 YYNGEE. Trimming took 2 bases from V and 1 from J, leaving 16 bases between them. This CDR3 is CASSVGAGENSYEQYF. CDR3 bases: TGTGCCAGCAGCGTGGGGGCGGGAGAAAATTCCTACGAGCAGTACTTC. The complete variable domain, with remaining parts taken from reference TRBV9 and TRBJ2-7, reads DSGVTQTPKHLITATGQRVTLRCSPRSGDLSVYWYQQSLDQGLQFLIQYYNGEERAKGNILERFSAQQFPDLHSELNLSSLELGDSALYFCASSVGAGENSYEQYFGPGTRLTVT.

CDR3 nucleotides: TGTGCCAGCAGCTTGGGGGGGCGCTCTGGAAACACCATATATTTT. Translated, it gives CASSLGGRSGNTIYF. This rearrangement joins TRBV5-6 to TRBJ1-3, with a possible D match to TRBD1 (6 bases). Germline CDR1 SGHDT, CDR2 YYEEEE. The length of the CDR3 is 15 residues. Trimming stripped 0 bases from V and 0 bases from J, with 7 bases between.

This chain uses TRBV5-1 with TRBJ1-2; D gene ambiguous. This CDR3 contains 15 residues. V was cut by 0 bases and J by 5 bases, with 14 bases left in between. Germline CDR1 and CDR2: SGHRS and YFSETQ. The CDR3 DNA sequence: TGCGCCAGCAGCTTGGGGCAAGGGCCCGTTTATGGCTACACCTTC. Amino acids: CASSLGQGPVYGYTF.

V is TRBV6-2 or TRBV6-3 and J is TRBJ2-7; unclear D gene. The CDR3 extends over 17 amino acids. The germline CDR1 and CDR2 sequences are MNHEY and SVGEGT. V dropped 0 bases and J dropped 3 bases, with 18 bases sitting between them. The CDR3 spells CASSYSIGRTQIYEQYF. The DNA of the CDR3 is TGTGCCAGCAGTTACTCGATCGGGCGAACGCAAATCTACGAGCAGTACTTC.

The CDR3 is CSVEASGVERDEQYF. The DNA of the CDR3 is TGCAGCGTTGAAGCTAGCGGGGTAGAAAGAGACGAGCAGTACTTC. The chain combines TRBV29-1 with TRBJ2-7; TRBD2 aligns across 9 bases. The CDR3 is made up of 15 amino acids. Per the germline V gene, CDR1 is SQVTM and CDR2 is ANQGSEA. V trimming: 1 base; J trimming: 5 bases; junction bases outside the gene matches: 9.

This sequence joins TRBV5-8 and TRBJ2-3; the match to TRBD2 covers 7 bases. The V gene's germline CDR1 is SGHTS and CDR2 YDEGEE. Trimming removed 6 bases from V and 0 bases from J; junction bases left unmatched: 4. The CDR3 runs 14 residues. The CDR3, as DNA: TGTGCCAGCACTCCCGGGGGGAGCACAGATACGCAGTATTTT. This codes for CASTPGGSTDTQYF.

The chain has TRBV28 and TRBJ2-7; 10 bases are shared with TRBD1. Trimming removed 3 bases from V and 6 bases from J; junction bases left unmatched: 11. Looked up from germline, CDR1 is MDHEN and CDR2 is SYDVKM. This CDR3 is built from 16 residues. The CDR3 loop is CASSLETGGAWSEQYF. As DNA, the CDR3 is TGTGCCAGCAGTTTGGAGACAGGGGGCGCTTGGTCCGAGCAGTACTTC.

The table lists this clone with a count of one. The CDR3 coding sequence is TGTGCCAGCAGCGCTTATTTATCCACTGAAGCTTTCTTT. It is translated as CASSAYLSTEAFF. The chain joins TRBV14 to TRBJ1-1; D call uncertain. This CDR3 has 13 residues. V was shortened by 5 bases and J by 4 bases, with 11 bases between the two germline ends. Germline CDR1 is SGHDN and CDR2 is FVKESK.

The rearrangement joins TRBV5-8 to TRBJ2-1; unclear D gene. CDR1 and CDR2 (germline): SGHTS, YDEGEE. CDR3 size: 15 residues. Trimming removed 3 bases from V and 0 bases from J, with 10 bases in between. CDR3 region: CASSSTVSSYNEQFF. DNA for the CDR3: TGTGCCAGCAGCTCCACAGTTAGCTCCTACAATGAGCAGTTCTTC.

The J gene is TRBJ1-5, the V gene TRBV30, with TRBD1 matching over 9 bases. CDR1 GTSNPN and CDR2 SVGIG come from the germline V gene (reference sequence). CDR3 size: 14 residues. Trimming cost V 5 bases and J 4 bases; bases outside gene matches: 6. The CDR3 nucleotides read TGTGCCTGGGGGGGCGGGACAGGGAATCAGCCCCAGCATTTT. Translated: CAWGGGTGNQPQHF.